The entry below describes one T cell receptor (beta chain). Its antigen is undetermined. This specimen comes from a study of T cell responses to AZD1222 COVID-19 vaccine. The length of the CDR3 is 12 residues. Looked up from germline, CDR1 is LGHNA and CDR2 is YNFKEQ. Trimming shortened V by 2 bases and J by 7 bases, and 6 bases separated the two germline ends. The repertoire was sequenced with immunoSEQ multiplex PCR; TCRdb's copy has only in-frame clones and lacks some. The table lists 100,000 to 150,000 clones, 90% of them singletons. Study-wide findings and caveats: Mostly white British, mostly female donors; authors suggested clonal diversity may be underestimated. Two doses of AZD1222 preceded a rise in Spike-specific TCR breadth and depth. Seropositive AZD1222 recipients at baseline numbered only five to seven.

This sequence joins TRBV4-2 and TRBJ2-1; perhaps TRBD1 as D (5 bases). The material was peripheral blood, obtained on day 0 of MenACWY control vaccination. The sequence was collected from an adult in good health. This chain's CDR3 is CASSQQGNEQFF. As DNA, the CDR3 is TGTGCCAGCAGCCAACAGGGTAATGAGCAGTTCTTC.